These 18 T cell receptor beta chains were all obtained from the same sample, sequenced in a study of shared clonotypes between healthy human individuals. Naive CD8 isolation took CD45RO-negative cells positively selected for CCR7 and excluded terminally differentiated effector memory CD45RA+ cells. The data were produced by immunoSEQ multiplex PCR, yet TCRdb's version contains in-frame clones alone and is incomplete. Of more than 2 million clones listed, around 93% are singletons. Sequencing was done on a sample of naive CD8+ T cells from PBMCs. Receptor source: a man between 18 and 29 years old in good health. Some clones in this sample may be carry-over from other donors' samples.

The DNA for the CDR3 is TGTGCCAGCACCAGAGGGGGACTCACTGAAGCTTTCTTT. This encodes CASTRGGLTEAFF. The gene calls are TRBV7-9 and TRBJ1-1; D is perhaps TRBD1 (6 bases). This CDR3 region has 13 residues. The V end lost 7 bases, the J end lost 4 bases, and 13 bases lay between the germline ends. Germline V gives CDR1 SEHNR, CDR2 FQNEAQ (reference sequence).

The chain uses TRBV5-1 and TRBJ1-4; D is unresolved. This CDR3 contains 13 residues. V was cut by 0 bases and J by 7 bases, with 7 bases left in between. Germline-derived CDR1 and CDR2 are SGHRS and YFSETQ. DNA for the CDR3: TGCGCCAGCAGCTTGGGCATACGTGAAAAACTGTTTTTT. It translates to CASSLGIREKLFF. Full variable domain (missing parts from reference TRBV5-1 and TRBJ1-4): KAGVTQTPRYLIKTRGQQVTLSCSPISGHRSVSWYQQTPGQGLQFLFEYFSETQRNKGNFPGRFSGRQFSNSRSEMNVSTLELGDSALYLCASSLGIREKLFFGSGTQLSVL.

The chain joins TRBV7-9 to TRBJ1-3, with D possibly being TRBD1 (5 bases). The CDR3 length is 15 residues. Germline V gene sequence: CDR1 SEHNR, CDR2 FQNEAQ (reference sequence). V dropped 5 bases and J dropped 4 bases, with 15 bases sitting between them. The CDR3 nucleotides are TGTGCCAGCAGCCCCTTTATTGCAGGGGGAAACACCATATATTTT. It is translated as CASSPFIAGGNTIYF.

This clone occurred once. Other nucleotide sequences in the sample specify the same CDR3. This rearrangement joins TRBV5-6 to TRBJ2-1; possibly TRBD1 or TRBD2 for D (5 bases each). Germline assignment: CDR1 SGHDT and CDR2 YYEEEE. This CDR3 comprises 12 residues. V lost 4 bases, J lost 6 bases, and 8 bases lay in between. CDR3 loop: CASSRGLNEQFF. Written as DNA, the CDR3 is TGTGCCAGCAGCCGGGGCCTCAATGAGCAGTTCTTC.

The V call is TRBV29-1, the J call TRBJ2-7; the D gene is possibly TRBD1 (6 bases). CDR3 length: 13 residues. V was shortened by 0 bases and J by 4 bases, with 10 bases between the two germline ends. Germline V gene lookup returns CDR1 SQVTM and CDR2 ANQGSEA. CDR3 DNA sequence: TGCAGCGTTGAAGAAACAGGGTTATACGAGCAGTACTTC. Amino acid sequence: CSVEETGLYEQYF.

For the CDR3, the DNA is TGTGCCAGCAGTGAAAGTAGCGGGAGGGCCTTCTACGAGCAGTACTTC. It is translated as CASSESSGRAFYEQYF. The chain combines TRBV6-1 with TRBJ2-7, with 11 bases lining up with TRBD2. V lost 2 bases to trimming and J lost 3 bases; unmatched junction nucleotides: 6. This CDR3 has 16 amino acids. From germline, CDR1 is MNHNS and CDR2 SASEGT.

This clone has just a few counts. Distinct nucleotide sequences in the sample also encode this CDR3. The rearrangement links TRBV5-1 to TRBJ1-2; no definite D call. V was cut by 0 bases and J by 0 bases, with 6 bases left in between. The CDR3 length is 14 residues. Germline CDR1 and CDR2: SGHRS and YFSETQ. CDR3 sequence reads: CASSLEGANYGYTF. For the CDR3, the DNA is TGCGCCAGCAGCTTGGAAGGAGCTAACTATGGCTACACCTTC.

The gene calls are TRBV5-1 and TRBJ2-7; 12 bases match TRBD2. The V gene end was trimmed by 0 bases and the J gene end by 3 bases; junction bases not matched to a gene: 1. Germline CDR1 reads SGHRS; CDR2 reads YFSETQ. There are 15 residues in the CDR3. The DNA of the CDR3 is TGCGCCAGCAGCTTGGGGACTAGCGGGATCTACGAGCAGTACTTC. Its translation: CASSLGTSGIYEQYF.

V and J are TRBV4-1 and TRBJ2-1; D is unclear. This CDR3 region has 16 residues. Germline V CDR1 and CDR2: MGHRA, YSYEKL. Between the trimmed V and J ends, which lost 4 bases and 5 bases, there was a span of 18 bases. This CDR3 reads CASSLFLGVENNEQFF. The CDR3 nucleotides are TGCGCCAGCAGCCTCTTTTTAGGAGTCGAAAACAATGAGCAGTTCTTC.

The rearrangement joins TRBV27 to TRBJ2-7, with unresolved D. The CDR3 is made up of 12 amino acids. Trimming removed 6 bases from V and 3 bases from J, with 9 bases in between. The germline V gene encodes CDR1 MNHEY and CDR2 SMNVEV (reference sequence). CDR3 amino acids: CASRSRIYEQYF. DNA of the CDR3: TGTGCCAGCAGGTCCAGGATCTACGAGCAGTACTTC.

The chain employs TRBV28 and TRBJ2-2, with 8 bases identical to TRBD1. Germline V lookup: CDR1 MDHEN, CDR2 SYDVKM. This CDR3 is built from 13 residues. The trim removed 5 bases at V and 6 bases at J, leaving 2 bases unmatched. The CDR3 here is CASSPRGPGELFF. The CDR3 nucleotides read TGTGCCAGCAGTCCCAGGGGGCCCGGGGAGCTGTTTTTT.

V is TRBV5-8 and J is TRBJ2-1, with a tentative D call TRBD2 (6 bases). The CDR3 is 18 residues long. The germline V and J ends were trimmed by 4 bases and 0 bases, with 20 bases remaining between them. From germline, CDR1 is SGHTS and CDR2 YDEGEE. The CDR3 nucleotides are TGTGCCAGCAGCAACGGACGGCCCGGGGACTCCTCCTACAATGAGCAGTTCTTC. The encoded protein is CASSNGRPGDSSYNEQFF.

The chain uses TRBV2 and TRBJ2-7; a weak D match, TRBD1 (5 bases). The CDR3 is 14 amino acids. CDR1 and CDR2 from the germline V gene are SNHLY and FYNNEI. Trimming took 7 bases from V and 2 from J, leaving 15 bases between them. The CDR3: CASMGPGGTYEQYF. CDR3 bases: TGTGCCAGCATGGGGCCCGGCGGAACCTACGAGCAGTACTTC.

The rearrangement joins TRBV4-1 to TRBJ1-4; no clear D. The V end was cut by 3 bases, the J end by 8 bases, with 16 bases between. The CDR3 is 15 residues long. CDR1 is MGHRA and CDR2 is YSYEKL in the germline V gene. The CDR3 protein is CASSHPQSLGEKLFF. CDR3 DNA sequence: TGCGCCAGCAGCCACCCACAGAGCCTCGGGGAAAAACTGTTTTTT.

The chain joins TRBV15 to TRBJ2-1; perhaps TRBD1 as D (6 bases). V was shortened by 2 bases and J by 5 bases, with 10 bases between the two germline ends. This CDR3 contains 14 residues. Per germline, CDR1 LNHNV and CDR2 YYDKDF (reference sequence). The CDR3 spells CATSRSWTDNEQFF. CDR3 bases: TGTGCCACCAGCAGATCCTGGACAGACAATGAGCAGTTCTTC.

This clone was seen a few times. In nucleotides, the CDR3 is TGTGCCAGCAGTTACACCACAGTCGGCACTGAAGCTTTCTTT. It specifies CASSYTTVGTEAFF. This chain joins TRBV6-5 and TRBJ1-1; D ambiguous. Germline CDR1 reads MNHEY; CDR2 reads SVGAGI. The CDR3 runs 14 residues. V lost 2 bases and J 4 bases, leaving 11 bases between the germline ends.

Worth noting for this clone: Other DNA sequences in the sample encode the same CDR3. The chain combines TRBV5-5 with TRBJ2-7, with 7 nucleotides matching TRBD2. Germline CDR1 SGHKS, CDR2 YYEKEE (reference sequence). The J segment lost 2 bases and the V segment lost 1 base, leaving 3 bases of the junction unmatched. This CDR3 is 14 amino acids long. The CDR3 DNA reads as TGTGCCAGCAGCTTGTGGGGAGGGACCTACGAGCAGTACTTC. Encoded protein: CASSLWGGTYEQYF.

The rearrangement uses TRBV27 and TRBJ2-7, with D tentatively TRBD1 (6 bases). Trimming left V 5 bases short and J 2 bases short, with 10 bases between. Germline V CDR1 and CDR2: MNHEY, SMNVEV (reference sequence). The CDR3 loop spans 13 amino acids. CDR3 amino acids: CASSGQPTYEQYF. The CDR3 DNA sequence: TGTGCCAGCAGTGGACAGCCTACCTACGAGCAGTACTTC.